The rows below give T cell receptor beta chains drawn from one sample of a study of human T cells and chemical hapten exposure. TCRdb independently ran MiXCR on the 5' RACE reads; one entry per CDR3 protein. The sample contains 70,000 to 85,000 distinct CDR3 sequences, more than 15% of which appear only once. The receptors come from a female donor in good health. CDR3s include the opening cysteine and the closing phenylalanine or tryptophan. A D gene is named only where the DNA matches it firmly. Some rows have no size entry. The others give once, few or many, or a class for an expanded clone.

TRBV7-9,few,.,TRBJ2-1,TGTGCCAGCAAGGTCCGGAATGAGCAGTTCTTC,CASKVRNEQFF
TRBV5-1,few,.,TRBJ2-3,TGCGCCAGCAGCGGGGGATCTTGGACAGATACGCAGTATTTT,CASSGGSWTDTQYF
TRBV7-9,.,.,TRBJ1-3,TGTGCCAGCAGCTTAGCGTATGTGAACCGGGATTCGAGAGGAAACACCATATATTTT,CASSLAYVNRDSRGNTIYF
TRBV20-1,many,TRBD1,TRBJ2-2,TGCAGTGCTAGAATTATTACCGGGACAGAAAACACCGGGGAGCTGTTTTTT,CSARIITGTENTGELFF
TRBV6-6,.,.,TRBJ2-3,TGTGCCAGCAGTCCGGTCAGGGGGGACACAGATACGCAGTATTTT,CASSPVRGDTDTQYF
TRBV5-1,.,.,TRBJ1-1,TGCGCCAGCAGCCTACAGGGCTCTGAAGCTTTCTTT,CASSLQGSEAFF
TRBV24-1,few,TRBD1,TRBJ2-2,TGTGCCACCAGTGACGCGACAGGGTTGACCGGGGAGCTGTTTTTT,CATSDATGLTGELFF
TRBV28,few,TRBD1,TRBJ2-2,TGTGCCAGCAGTCGCCCCAGGGGGTTAAGCCCCGGGGAGCTGTTTTTT,CASSRPRGLSPGELFF
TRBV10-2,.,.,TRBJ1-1,TGCGCCAGCCGAGGCGGGGAATTGGGTGAAGCTTTCTTT,CASRGGELGEAFF
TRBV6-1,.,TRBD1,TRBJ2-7,TGTGCCAGCAGTGAAACAGGGGTGAGGGAGCAGTACTTC,CASSETGVREQYF
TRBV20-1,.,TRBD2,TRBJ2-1,TGCAGTGCGACCGTGACTAGCGGGGGTTCTGGGCAGTTCTTC,CSATVTSGGSGQFF
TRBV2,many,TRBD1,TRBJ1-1,TGTGCCAGCATGGGGGACAGGGACACTGAAGCTTTCTTT,CASMGDRDTEAFF
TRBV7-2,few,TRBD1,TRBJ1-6,TGTGCCAGCAGCTTAGCGCGGGGCAGGGGGAATTCACCCCTCCACTTT,CASSLARGRGNSPLHF
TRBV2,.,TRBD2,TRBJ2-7,TGTGCCAGCACCCGAGGGACTAAATGGGGGGAGCAGTACTTC,CASTRGTKWGEQYF
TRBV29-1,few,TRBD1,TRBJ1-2,TGCAGCGTCCCAATAGACAGGGAGAACTATGGCTACACCTTC,CSVPIDRENYGYTF
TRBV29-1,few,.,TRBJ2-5,TGCAGCGCCAAGTTGGTCAGGACTTCGGAGACCCAGTACTTC,CSAKLVRTSETQYF
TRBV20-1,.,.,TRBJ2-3,TGCAGTGCTAGTCAGGGTACTTCAAACACAGATACGCAGTATTTT,CSASQGTSNTDTQYF
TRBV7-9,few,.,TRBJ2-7,TGTGCCAGCAGCTTAGGGGGGGAGACCGAGCAGTACTTC,CASSLGGETEQYF
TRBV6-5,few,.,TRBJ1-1,TGTGCCAGCAGTTACAGGTTGAACACTGAAGCTTTCTTT,CASSYRLNTEAFF
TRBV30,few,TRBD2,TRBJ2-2,TGTGCCTGGAGTACGGGACTAGCGGACACCGGGGAGCTGTTTTTT,CAWSTGLADTGELFF
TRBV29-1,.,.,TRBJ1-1,TGCAGCGTTCTCCCGGCAGGCACTGAAGCTTTCTTT,CSVLPAGTEAFF
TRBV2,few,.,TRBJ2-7,TGTGCCAGCAGTACCCCCGCGGGGCTTTCCTACGAGCAGTACTTC,CASSTPAGLSYEQYF
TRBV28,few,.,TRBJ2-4,TGTGCCAGCAGCCATTCCATCGATCGGGTTGCCAAAAACATTCAGTACTTC,CASSHSIDRVAKNIQYF
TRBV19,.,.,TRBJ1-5,TGTGCCAGTAGTATTGAAGGGAGGTGGAATCAGCCCCAGCATTTT,CASSIEGRWNQPQHF
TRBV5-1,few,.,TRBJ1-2,TGCGCCAGCAGCCCGACCACTTCTAACTATGGCTACACCTTC,CASSPTTSNYGYTF
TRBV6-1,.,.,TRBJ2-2,TGTGCCAACAGTAAACAGGGGAACACCGGGGAGCTGTTTTTT,CANSKQGNTGELFF
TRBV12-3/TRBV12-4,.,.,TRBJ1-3,TGTGCCAGCACGTCCCCTGGAAACACCATATATTTT,CASTSPGNTIYF
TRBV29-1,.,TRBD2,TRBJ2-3,TGCAGCGTTGGGCTAGCGGAGAGCACAGATACGCAGTATTTT,CSVGLAESTDTQYF
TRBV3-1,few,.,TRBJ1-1,TGTGCCAGCAGCCAACAGGGTGGATACACTGAAGCTTTCTTT,CASSQQGGYTEAFF
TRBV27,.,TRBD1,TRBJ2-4,TGTGCCAGCAGTTTGAAGACAGGGGGCGGTGTGAACATTCAGTACTTC,CASSLKTGGGVNIQYF
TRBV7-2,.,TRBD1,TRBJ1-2,TGTGCCAGCAGCTTAGGTGGACAGGGCCTTTTTTGGTACACCTTC,CASSLGGQGLFWYTF
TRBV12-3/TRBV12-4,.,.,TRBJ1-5,TGTGCCAGCAGTTTTTTGGCCTCAAATCAGCCCCAGCATTTT,CASSFLASNQPQHF
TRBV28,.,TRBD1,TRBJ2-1,TGTGCCAGCAGTTTACAGGACAGGGGGTTGAATGAGCAGTTCTTC,CASSLQDRGLNEQFF
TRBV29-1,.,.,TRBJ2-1,TGCAGCGTTGGAGGGGGAATAGATGAGCAGTTCTTC,CSVGGGIDEQFF
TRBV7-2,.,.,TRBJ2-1,TGTGCCAGCAGCTTAGAGGTCACAACTGGGCGTGAGCAGTTCTTC,CASSLEVTTGREQFF
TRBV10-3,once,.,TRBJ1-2,TGTGCCAACAGTGAGTCGCCAGCAAATAACTATGGCTACACCTTC,CANSESPANNYGYTF
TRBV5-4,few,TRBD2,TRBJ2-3,TGTGCCAGCAGCTCCCAGCGGGGGGGCACAGATACGCAGTATTTT,CASSSQRGGTDTQYF
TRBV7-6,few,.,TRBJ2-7,TGTGCCAGCAGCCCCACGGGCCCGCGGGAGCAGTACTTC,CASSPTGPREQYF
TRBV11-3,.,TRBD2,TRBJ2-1,TGTGCCAGCAGCTATCTAGCGGGAGGGCACAATGAGCAGTTCTTC,CASSYLAGGHNEQFF
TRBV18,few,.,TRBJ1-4,TGTGCCAGCTCACAGAACTCCGGACCCAATGAAAAACTGTTTTTT,CASSQNSGPNEKLFF
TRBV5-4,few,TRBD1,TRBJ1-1,TGTGCCAGCAGCTCCAGGGGGCTTACTAGGGGAACTGAAGCTTTCTTT,CASSSRGLTRGTEAFF
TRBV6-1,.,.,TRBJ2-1,TGTGCCAGCAGTGAAACTAGCCCGAACAATGAGCAGTTCTTC,CASSETSPNNEQFF
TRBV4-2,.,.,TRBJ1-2,TGTGCCAGCAGCCAAGGGGACGGCGACTCCTATGGCTACACCTTC,CASSQGDGDSYGYTF
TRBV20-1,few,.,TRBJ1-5,TGCAGTGCTAGAGATTTTAGGGACCCTCAGCCCCAGCATTTT,CSARDFRDPQPQHF
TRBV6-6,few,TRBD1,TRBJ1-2,TGTGCCAGCAGAGCCGGGACAGACCGTGGCTACACCTTC,CASRAGTDRGYTF
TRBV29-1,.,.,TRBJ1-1,TGCAGCGTTGTGCCTACGCGGCAGGGCGAGAACACTGAAGCTTTCTTT,CSVVPTRQGENTEAFF
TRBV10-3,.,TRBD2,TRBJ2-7,TGTGCCATCAGTGAATTTGGACTAGCAACCACCTACGAGCAGTACTTC,CAISEFGLATTYEQYF
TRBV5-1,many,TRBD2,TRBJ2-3,TGCGCCAGCAGCTTGTCTAGCGGGGGGGCTGCAGATACGCAGTATTTT,CASSLSSGGAADTQYF
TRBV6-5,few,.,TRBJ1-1,TGTGCCAGCAGTTACTCTGGCGCGATGCGATCTTGGAACACTGAAGCTTTCTTT,CASSYSGAMRSWNTEAFF
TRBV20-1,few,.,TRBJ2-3,TGCAGTGCTGGGGACGGCCGAAGGGGCGCGGGTACGCAGTATTTT,CSAGDGRRGAGTQYF
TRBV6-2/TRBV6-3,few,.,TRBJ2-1,TGTGCCAGCAGTTCGGGGTCAAAGAGGGACAATGAGCAGTTCTTC,CASSSGSKRDNEQFF
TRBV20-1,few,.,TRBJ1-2,TGCAGTGCCCCCCGCGGGATAAATCAAGATAACTATGGCTACACCTTC,CSAPRGINQDNYGYTF
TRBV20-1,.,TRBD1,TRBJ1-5,TGCAGTGCTACCAGGGGGGAGCAGCCCCAGCATTTT,CSATRGEQPQHF
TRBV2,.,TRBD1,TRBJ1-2,TGTGCCAGCAGTGGACAGGGGGTAGGCTATGGCTACACCTTC,CASSGQGVGYGYTF